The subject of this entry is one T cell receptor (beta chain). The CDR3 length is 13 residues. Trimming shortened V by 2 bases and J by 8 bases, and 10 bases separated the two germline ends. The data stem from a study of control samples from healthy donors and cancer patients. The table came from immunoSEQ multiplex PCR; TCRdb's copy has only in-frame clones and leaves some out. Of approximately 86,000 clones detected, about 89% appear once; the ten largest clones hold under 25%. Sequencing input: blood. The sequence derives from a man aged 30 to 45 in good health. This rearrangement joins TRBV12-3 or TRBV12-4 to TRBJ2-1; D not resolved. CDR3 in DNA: TGTGCCAGCAGTTTATTTAGGGTCCATGAGCAGTTCTTC. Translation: CASSLFRVHEQFF.